There are many counts of the clone carrying this TCR beta chain. The antigen remains unidentified. A single record per CDR3 protein comes from TCRdb applying MiXCR to the reads. The sample lists 200,000 to 250,000 distinct CDR3 sequences; about 12% were seen once. This record comes from a study of T cell repertoires in cytomegalovirus infection. Turning to the study itself: Public signatures in TCR beta pointed to CMV infection and matching HLA type.

General study results and limits: Ex vivo responses were dominated by HLA-C-restricted CMV-specific TCR beta clonotypes.

This CDR3 is built from 14 residues. V gave up 10 bases and J gave up 5 bases; unmatched junction bases: 14. CDR1 is MNHEY and CDR2 is SVGEGT in the germline V gene. Material for sequencing was PBMCs. This TCR was sampled from a human donor in good health (CMV status not recorded). Some clones in this sample may be carry-over from other donors' samples. The chain joins TRBV6-2 or TRBV6-3 to TRBJ2-7; 7 bases match TRBD2. The CDR3 here is CATTDRRESDEQYF. CDR3 nucleotide sequence: TGTGCCACAACCGACCGGCGGGAGAGTGACGAGCAGTACTTC.